This T cell receptor (beta chain) is from a study of cytomegalovirus exposure and HLA in healthy donors. Germline CDR1 is SGHKS and CDR2 is YYEKEE (reference sequence). This CDR3 comprises 14 residues. V was pared by 4 bases and J by 3 bases, with 14 bases between. The study ran its PCR with 60 Vbeta and 13 Jbeta primers. Assay used: immunoSEQ multiplex PCR; TCRdb lists only in-frame clones, some missing. Of some 130,000 clones listed, roughly 10% are singletons. This clone turned up a few times. The chain combines TRBV5-5 with TRBJ2-7; D is unclear. Sequencing was done on a sample of PBMCs. This TCR derives from a man aged 45-65 years in good health and CMV-seronegative. CDR3 in DNA: TGTGCCAGCAGCCCGGGTGCCTTCCGCTACGAGCAGTACTTC. Translated, it gives CASSPGAFRYEQYF.